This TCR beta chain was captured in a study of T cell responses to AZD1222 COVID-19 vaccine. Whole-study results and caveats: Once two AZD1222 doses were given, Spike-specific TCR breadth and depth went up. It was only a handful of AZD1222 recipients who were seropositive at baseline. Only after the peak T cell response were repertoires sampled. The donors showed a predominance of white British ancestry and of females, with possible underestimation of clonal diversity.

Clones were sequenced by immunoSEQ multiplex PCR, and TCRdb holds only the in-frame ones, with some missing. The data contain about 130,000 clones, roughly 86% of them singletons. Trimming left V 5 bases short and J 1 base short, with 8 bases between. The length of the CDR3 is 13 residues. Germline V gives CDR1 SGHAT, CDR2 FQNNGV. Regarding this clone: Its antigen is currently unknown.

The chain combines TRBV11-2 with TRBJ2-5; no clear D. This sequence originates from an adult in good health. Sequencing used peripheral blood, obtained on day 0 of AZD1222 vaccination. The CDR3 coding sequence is TGTGCCAGCAGCCCCAGCTCCCAAGAGACCCAGTACTTC. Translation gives CASSPSSQETQYF.